The clone carrying this T cell receptor (beta chain) was picked up many times. TCRdb's copy holds only in-frame clones and misses some; the assay was immunoSEQ multiplex PCR. This repertoire shows about 980,000 clones, 76% found once; its top ten account for approximately 1.5%. The entry originates in a study of shared clonotypes between healthy human individuals. The germline V gene has CDR1 MNHEY and CDR2 SMNVEV (reference sequence). The CDR3 runs to 16 residues. The germline V and J ends were trimmed by 4 bases and 2 bases, with 15 bases remaining between them. V and J are TRBV27 and TRBJ2-1; TRBD1 is a possible D gene (6 bases). The source material was memory CD4+ T cells sorted from blood. Stated subset: CD45RA-negative fraction. This TCR derives from a man aged 18 to 30 in good health. CDR3 sequence reads: CASSYTPGTTYNEQFF. The CDR3 region has the DNA TGTGCCAGCAGTTACACCCCCGGGACAACCTACAATGAGCAGTTCTTC.